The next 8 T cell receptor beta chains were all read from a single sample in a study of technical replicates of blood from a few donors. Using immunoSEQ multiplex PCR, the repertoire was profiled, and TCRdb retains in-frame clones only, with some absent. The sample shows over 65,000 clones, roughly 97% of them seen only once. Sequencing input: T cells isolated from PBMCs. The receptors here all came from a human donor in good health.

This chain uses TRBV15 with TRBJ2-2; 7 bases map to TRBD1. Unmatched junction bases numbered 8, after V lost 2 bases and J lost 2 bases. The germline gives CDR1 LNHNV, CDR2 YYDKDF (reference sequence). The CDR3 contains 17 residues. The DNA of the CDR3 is TGTGCCACCAGCAGACTACCGGGACAGACTAACACCGGGGAGCTGTTTTTT. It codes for CATSRLPGQTNTGELFF.

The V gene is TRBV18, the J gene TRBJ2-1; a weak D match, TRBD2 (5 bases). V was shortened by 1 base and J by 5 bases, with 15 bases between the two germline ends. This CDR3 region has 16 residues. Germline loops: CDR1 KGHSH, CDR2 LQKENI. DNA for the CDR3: TGTGCCAGCTCACCACTGGACTCTACTACCCACAATGAGCAGTTCTTC. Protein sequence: CASSPLDSTTHNEQFF. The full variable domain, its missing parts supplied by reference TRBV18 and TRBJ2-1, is NAGVMQNPRHLVRRRGQEARLRCSPMKGHSHVYWYRQLPEEGLKFMVYLQKENIIDESGMPKERFSAEFPKEGPSILRIQQVVRGDSAAYFCASSPLDSTTHNEQFFGPGTRLTVL.

The CDR3 nucleotides read TGTGCCAGCAGCCTGAGAGCGGGGAACACCGGGGAGCTGTTTTTT. Translated: CASSLRAGNTGELFF. This rearrangement joins TRBV7-6 to TRBJ2-2; tentatively, D is TRBD2 (6 bases). The CDR3 extends over 15 amino acids. The V and J ends lost 5 bases and 1 base respectively, with 11 bases between them. Germline V gives CDR1 SGHVS, CDR2 FNYEAQ.

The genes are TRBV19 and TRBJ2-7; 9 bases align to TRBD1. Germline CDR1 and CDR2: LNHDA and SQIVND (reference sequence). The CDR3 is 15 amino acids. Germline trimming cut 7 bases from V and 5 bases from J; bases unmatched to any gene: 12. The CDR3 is CASTPNRGRENEQYF. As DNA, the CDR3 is TGTGCCAGTACTCCTAACAGGGGGCGAGAAAACGAGCAGTACTTC.

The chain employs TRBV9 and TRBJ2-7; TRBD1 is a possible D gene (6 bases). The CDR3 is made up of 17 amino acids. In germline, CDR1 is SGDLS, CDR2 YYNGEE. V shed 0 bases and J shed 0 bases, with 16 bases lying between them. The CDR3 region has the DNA TGTGCCAGCAGCGTAGGGGTCACCTGGACAGACTCCTACGAGCAGTACTTC. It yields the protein CASSVGVTWTDSYEQYF.

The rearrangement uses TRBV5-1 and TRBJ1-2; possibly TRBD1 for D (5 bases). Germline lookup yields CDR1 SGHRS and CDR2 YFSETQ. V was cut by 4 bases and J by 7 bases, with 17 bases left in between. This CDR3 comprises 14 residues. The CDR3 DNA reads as TGCGCCAGCAGCGAAGGCGGGGACGGCGTTGGCTACACCTTC. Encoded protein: CASSEGGDGVGYTF.

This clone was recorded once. The DNA of the CDR3 is TGTGCCTGGATCGTCGACACAGGGTCTTCTCGCGGCTACACCTTC. Amino acid sequence: CAWIVDTGSSRGYTF. The chain couples TRBV30 to TRBJ1-2; D is possibly TRBD1 (6 bases). Germline assignment: CDR1 GTSNPN and CDR2 SVGIG (reference sequence). The CDR3 extends over 15 amino acids. V dropped 4 bases and J dropped 8 bases, with 23 bases sitting between them.

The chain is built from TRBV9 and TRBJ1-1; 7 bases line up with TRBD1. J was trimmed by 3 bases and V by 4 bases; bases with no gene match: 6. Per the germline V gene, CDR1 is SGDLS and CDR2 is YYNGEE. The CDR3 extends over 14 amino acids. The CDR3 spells CASSPTGFHTEAFF. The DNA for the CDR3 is TGTGCCAGCAGCCCGACAGGGTTTCACACTGAAGCTTTCTTT. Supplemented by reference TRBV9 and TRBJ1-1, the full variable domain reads DSGVTQTPKHLITATGQRVTLRCSPRSGDLSVYWYQQSLDQGLQFLIQYYNGEERAKGNILERFSAQQFPDLHSELNLSSLELGDSALYFCASSPTGFHTEAFFGQGTRLTVV.